This T cell receptor (beta chain) was sequenced in a study of T-cell memory formation after mild COVID-19. General study findings and limits: Nothing showed for sure that second-wave clones peaking on day 37 were SARS-CoV-2 specific. Pre-infection memory harbored some responding clones, suggesting cross-reactive memory joined. Among contracting clones, CD4+ were mainly CM/EM and CD8+ enriched in EMRA.

Germline CDR1 LGHNA, CDR2 YSLEER. J lost 6 bases, V lost 6 bases, and 14 bases had no gene match. CDR3 size: 18 residues. A 5'RACE reaction primed in the constant segment made cDNA libraries of TCR alpha and TCR beta, and these carried sample barcodes and UMIs. Each CDR3 protein gets one entry after TCRdb re-called the 5' RACE reads with MiXCR. In the table there are 55,000 to 65,000 distinct CDR3 sequences, roughly 9.5% of which are singletons. This clonotype was seen repeatedly, ten times or more. What it recognizes is unknown. Sequencing was performed on PBMCs or a T cell subset sorted from them (not recorded which). The chain has TRBV4-3 and TRBJ2-3, with 14 bases lining up with TRBD2. This clonotype was obtained from a man between 18 and 29 years old who had mild COVID-19 (a few samples of this study predate the infection). Cell type and time point are not known. CDR3 nucleotides: TGCGCCAGCAGACAACATCCGGGACTAGCGGGGGTTCCCGATACGCAGTATTTT. Translating it yields CASRQHPGLAGVPDTQYF.